The source of this T cell receptor (beta chain) is a study of shared clonotypes between healthy human individuals. The CDR3 spans 16 residues. V lost 10 bases to trimming and J lost 4 bases, with 26 bases between them. Germline CDR1 is MDHEN and CDR2 is SYDVKM. TCRdb keeps only in-frame clones here, not all; method: immunoSEQ multiplex PCR. The sample consists of about 380,000 clones, roughly 96% of them appearing once. The clonotype comes from a man in his thirties or forties in good health. The V call is TRBV28, the J call TRBJ2-7, with D tentatively TRBD1 or TRBD2 (6 bases each). Sample: memory CD8+ T cells sorted from blood. The subset was: CD45RO+ cells pooled with CCR7-negative TemRA cells. As DNA, the CDR3 is TGTGCCACCACATTGGGGTTTACAGGGAGGCGTTACGAGCAGTACTTC. Translation gives CATTLGFTGRRYEQYF.